The 19 T cell receptor beta chains listed next were all sequenced from one sample in a study of T cell repertoires in breast cancer. An expanded emulsion RT-PCR with primers for all TCR V genes paired CD8+ T cell chains. A second nested PCR with blocking oligonucleotides suppressed unpaired genes. TCRdb redid the calling of the emulsion pairing reads with MiXCR, one entry per CDR3 protein. The data hold 400 to 550 distinct CDR3 sequences, with roughly 28% observed a single time. Sample: CD8+ T cells. These receptors all come from a pool of human donors with breast cancer or a healthy control (not recorded which).

This chain joins TRBV11-3 and TRBJ2-3; 8 nucleotides match TRBD2. CDR1 and CDR2 (germline): SGHNT, YENEEA. Trimming removed 5 bases from V and 1 base from J; junction bases left unmatched: 5. The CDR3 is made up of 15 amino acids. CDR3 DNA sequence: TGTGCCAGCAGCGTTGCCGGGGGGGGCACAGATACGCAGTATTTT. Protein sequence: CASSVAGGGTDTQYF.

This sequence joins TRBV11-3 and TRBJ1-1; D is undetermined. Germline V CDR1 and CDR2: SGHNT, YENEEA. The length of the CDR3 is 13 residues. The V and J ends lost 0 bases and 3 bases respectively, with 5 bases between them. CDR3 sequence reads: CASSLDEDTEAFF. CDR3 coding DNA: TGTGCCAGCAGCTTAGATGAGGACACTGAAGCTTTCTTT.

The chain employs TRBV11-2 and TRBJ2-7, with 14 nucleotides matching TRBD2. Unmatched junction bases numbered 1, after V lost 4 bases and J lost 2 bases. The germline V gene has CDR1 SGHAT and CDR2 FQNNGV. The CDR3 spans 15 residues. CDR3 region: CASSWTSGGPYEQYF. The CDR3, as DNA: TGTGCCAGCAGCTGGACTAGCGGGGGGCCCTACGAGCAGTACTTC.

The sample holds many counts of this clonotype. A much larger clone sits a single nucleotide away, making a read error possible. The V gene is TRBV6-5, the J gene TRBJ2-1; TRBD2 aligns across 8 bases. The CDR3 runs 18 residues. V was pared by 0 bases and J by 13 bases, with 20 bases of the junction left unmatched. Germline V gene data show CDR1 as MNHEY and CDR2 as SVGAGI. The CDR3, as DNA: TGTGCCAGCAGTTACTCGAGGGGAATTGGCGGGGGGAAAATCCAACAGTTCTTC. The encoded protein is CASSYSRGIGGGKIQQFF.

The CDR3: CASRDSLSYEQYF. DNA for the CDR3: TGTGCCAGCAGGGACAGCCTCTCCTACGAGCAGTACTTC. This chain connects TRBV7-9 to TRBJ2-7; TRBD1 might be the D (6 bases). Trimming removed 6 bases at V and 0 bases at J, with 9 bases between. The CDR3 contains 13 residues. Germline CDR1 SEHNR, CDR2 FQNEAQ (reference sequence).

The CDR3 DNA reads as TGCGCCAGCAGCCAGAACAGGGAGTCGAAAGGGAAACTGTTTTTT. Its translation: CASSQNRESKGKLFF. The chain is built from TRBV4-3 and TRBJ1-4, with D possibly TRBD1 on 6 matching bases. The CDR3 length is 15 residues. Germline CDR1 reads LGHNA; CDR2 reads YSLEER. The ends were cut back, 3 bases at V and 11 bases at J, with 19 bases in the middle.

The V call is TRBV4-3, the J call TRBJ2-1, with D maybe TRBD2 (6 bases). Germline CDR1 LGHNA, CDR2 YSLEER. There are 13 residues in the CDR3. The V end lost 3 bases, the J end lost 8 bases, and 11 bases lay between the germline ends. CDR3 bases: TGCGCCAGCAGCCAGACGGGAGTCGATGAGCAGTTCTTC. Translated, it gives CASSQTGVDEQFF.

Sample share makes this clonotype medium-sized (0.01 to 0.1%). The genes are TRBV27 and TRBJ2-1; D is ambiguous. The CDR3 totals 16 residues. Germline loops: CDR1 MNHEY, CDR2 SMNVEV (reference sequence). Trimming removed 5 bases from V and 3 bases from J, with 17 bases in between. CDR3 bases: TGTGCCAGCAGTGTCCGGGTGACCGGCCTCTACAATGAGCAGTTCTTC. Translated, it gives CASSVRVTGLYNEQFF.

About this clonotype: The junction differs from germline at one of its ends, possibly a read error. The V and J genes are TRBV5-6 and TRBJ2-7; 7 bases are shared with TRBD1. Germline values: CDR1 SGHDT, CDR2 YYEEEE. This CDR3 is 13 amino acids long. The CDR3 reads CASSRGGSHEQYF. The DNA of the CDR3 is TGTGCCAGCAGCAGAGGGGGCTCCCACGAGCAGTACTTC.

The gene calls are TRBV4-2 and TRBJ2-3, with 10 bases matching TRBD2. Germline V gene lookup returns CDR1 LGHNA and CDR2 YNFKEQ. V was pared by 4 bases and J by 2 bases, with 3 bases of the junction left unmatched. This CDR3 is built from 15 residues. The CDR3 DNA follows: TGTGCCAGCAGCCTAAGCGGGGGGGACACAGATACGCAGTATTTT. It specifies CASSLSGGDTDTQYF.

J is TRBJ2-3 and V is TRBV11-3, with D perhaps matching TRBD2 (5 bases). Germline CDR1 reads SGHNT; CDR2 reads YENEEA. The CDR3 totals 14 residues. V dropped 1 base and J dropped 2 bases, with 7 bases sitting between them. The CDR3 spells CASSLGGYTDTQYF. The CDR3 region has the DNA TGTGCCAGCAGCTTAGGAGGGTACACAGATACGCAGTATTTT.

This clonotype rates as medium-sized. One end of the junction varies from germline; a read error may be responsible. The V and J genes are TRBV11-3 and TRBJ2-3, with D perhaps matching TRBD1 or TRBD2 (6 bases each). Per germline, CDR1 SGHNT and CDR2 YENEEA. This CDR3 region has 14 residues. The CDR3 reads CASSGGGSTGTQYF. The CDR3 DNA follows: TGTGCCAGCAGCGGAGGGGGGAGCACAGGTACGCAGTATTTT.

By its share, this clonotype is medium-sized (0.01 to 0.1%). This may be a read error: a much more frequent sequence differs by one nucleotide. The genes are TRBV28 and TRBJ1-4, with 11 bases that match TRBD1. Germline V gene data show CDR1 as MDHEN and CDR2 as SYDVKM. V trimming: 2 bases; J trimming: 3 bases; junction bases outside the gene matches: 8. CDR3 length: 18 amino acids. The CDR3 loop reads CASSLSGTGGVSNEKLFF. CDR3 nucleotide sequence: TGTGCCAGCAGTTTAAGCGGGACAGGGGGGGTATCTAATGAAAAACTGTTTTTT.

This clonotype is termed hyperexpanded. The chain carries TRBV5-1 and TRBJ1-1; D not certain. CDR3 length equals 11 residues. V was pared by 3 bases and J by 7 bases, with 7 bases between. CDR1 and CDR2 (germline): SGHRS, YFSETQ. For the CDR3, the DNA is TGCGCCAGCAGCTCACAATTTGAAGCTTTCTTT. This codes for CASSSQFEAFF.

Points on this clonotype: The junction departs from germline at one end; a sequencing error may be responsible. V gene TRBV24-1 combines with J gene TRBJ2-2; weak D call: TRBD1 (6 bases). This CDR3 is 19 amino acids long. Germline V lookup: CDR1 KGHDR, CDR2 SFDVKD. CDR3: CATSDYKTGGPTNTRELFF. CDR3 sequence (DNA): TGTGCCACCAGTGATTATAAGACAGGCGGACCGACGAACACCCGGGAGCTGTTTTTT.

By frequency in the sample, this clonotype is large. V and J are TRBV19 and TRBJ1-4; 12 nucleotides match TRBD1. This CDR3 spans 18 amino acids. V lost 6 bases and J lost 6; bases outside the gene matches: 14. Germline CDR1 LNHDA, CDR2 SQIVND (reference sequence). The CDR3 DNA reads as TGTGCCAGTAGACCCCGGGACAGGGGGCGGACCCTGGATGAAAAACTGTTTTTT. It specifies CASRPRDRGRTLDEKLFF.

This clonotype came up many times. One base away lies a much larger clone, so this may be a sequencing read error. The chain couples TRBV20-1 to TRBJ1-1, with a tentative D call TRBD1 (5 bases). The CDR3 contains 14 residues. CDR1 DFQATT and CDR2 SNEGSKA come from the germline V gene (reference sequence). The CDR3 spells CRANQGVGDTEAFF. For the CDR3, the DNA is TGCAGGGCTAACCAAGGGGTGGGGGACACTGAAGCTTTCTTT.

This clonotype was found many times. J is TRBJ1-1 and V is TRBV12-3 or TRBV12-4; TRBD1 matches 8 bases. V gave up 4 bases and J gave up 8 bases; unmatched junction bases: 6. The CDR3 extends over 13 amino acids. CDR3: CASSYVWTGEAFF. CDR3 in DNA: TGTGCCAGCAGTTACGTTTGGACAGGGGAAGCTTTCTTT.

Note on this clonotype: The junction and the germline gene differ at one end; a read error may be behind it. This chain uses TRBV2 with TRBJ2-7; TRBD1 agrees at 12 bases. Germline CDR1 reads SNHLY; CDR2 reads FYNNEI. The CDR3 is 15 amino acids. CDR3 residues: CASSFPGQGAYEQHF. CDR3 coding DNA: TGCGCCAGCAGTTTCCCGGGACAGGGGGCCTACGAGCAGCACTTC. Full variable domain (remainder filled in from reference TRBV2 and TRBJ2-7): EPEVTQTPSHQVTQMGQEVILRCVPISNHLYFYWYRQILGQKVEFLVSFYNNEISEKSEIFDDQFSVERPDGSNFTLKIRSTKLEDSAMYFCASSFPGQGAYEQHFGPGTRLTVT.